These 7 T cell receptor beta chains share one sample of origin, sequenced in a study of shared clonotypes between healthy human individuals. Some clones are missing from TCRdb's copy, which holds only in-frame ones; the method was immunoSEQ multiplex PCR. The sample has fewer than 700,000 clones, around three quarters seen once. Specimen: PBMCs. These receptor sequences come from a woman between 35 and 50 years old in good health. Some clones in this sample may be carry-over from other donors' samples.

The chain couples TRBV7-3 to TRBJ2-4; 9 nucleotides match TRBD1. The CDR3 has 16 amino acids. The germline V gene encodes CDR1 SGHTA and CDR2 FQGTGA. J gave up 4 bases and V 4 bases, and 8 bases lay outside the gene matches. The CDR3 DNA reads as TGTGCCAGCAGCTCTAACCCAGGGACAGGGAAAAACATTCAGTACTTC. This encodes CASSSNPGTGKNIQYF.

A single count supports this clone. The chain employs TRBV6-6 and TRBJ1-2; 7 bases fit TRBD1. Germline CDR1 MNHNY, CDR2 SVGAGI (reference sequence). This CDR3 is built from 14 residues. V shed 6 bases and J 6 bases; nucleotides not matched to a gene: 10. CDR3 loop: CASSRQGDLDGYTF. In nucleotides, the CDR3 is TGTGCCAGCAGCAGACAGGGAGATTTGGATGGCTACACCTTC.

This sequence joins TRBV4-1 and TRBJ2-3, with 7 nucleotides matching TRBD1. The CDR3 extends over 14 amino acids. Trimming took 3 bases from V and 5 from J; bases not matched to a gene: 5. Germline CDR1 MGHRA, CDR2 YSYEKL. DNA for the CDR3: TGCGCCAGCAGCCAGTCGACAGGGATAGATACGCAGTATTTT. This codes for CASSQSTGIDTQYF.

The chain carries TRBV28 and TRBJ1-5; D is perhaps TRBD1 (5 bases). The germline V gene encodes CDR1 MDHEN and CDR2 SYDVKM. The V and J ends lost 6 bases and 2 bases respectively, with 17 bases between them. The CDR3 has 16 residues. CDR3: CASSPPLRGRNQPQHF. The CDR3 coding sequence is TGTGCCAGCAGCCCGCCTCTGCGGGGACGCAATCAGCCCCAGCATTTT.

This chain uses TRBV5-1 with TRBJ2-5; the D is unclear. This CDR3 is built from 14 residues. Per the germline V gene, CDR1 is SGHRS and CDR2 is YFSETQ. Trimming cost V 1 base and J 5 bases, with 12 bases left between them. The CDR3 spells CASSLSTQTETQYF. The DNA of the CDR3 is TGCGCCAGCAGCTTGTCTACCCAGACGGAGACCCAGTACTTC.

The chain joins TRBV9 to TRBJ2-2, with unresolved D. Germline CDR1 reads SGDLS; CDR2 reads YYNGEE. CDR3 size: 16 residues. Trimming removed 0 bases at V and 1 base at J, with 10 bases between. CDR3 DNA: TGTGCCAGCAGCGTAGGGACGGGCTTGAACACCGGGGAGCTGTTTTTT. Translating it yields CASSVGTGLNTGELFF.

The chain has TRBV7-8 and TRBJ2-7, with TRBD1 identical over 10 bases. Germline CDR1 is SGHVS and CDR2 is FQNEAQ. The J segment lost 7 bases and the V segment lost 1 base, leaving 10 bases of the junction unmatched. This CDR3 is built from 16 residues. CDR3 DNA: TGTGCCAGCAGCTTAGTGGGTCCGGGACAGGGGCTGGAGCAGTACTTC. Protein product: CASSLVGPGQGLEQYF. Drawing the rest from reference TRBV7-8 and TRBJ2-7, the complete variable domain is GAGVSQSPRYKVAKRGQDVALRCDPISGHVSLFWYQQALGQGPEFLTYFQNEAQLDKSGLPSDRFFAERPEGSVSTLKIQRTQQEDSAVYLCASSLVGPGQGLEQYFGPGTRLTVT.